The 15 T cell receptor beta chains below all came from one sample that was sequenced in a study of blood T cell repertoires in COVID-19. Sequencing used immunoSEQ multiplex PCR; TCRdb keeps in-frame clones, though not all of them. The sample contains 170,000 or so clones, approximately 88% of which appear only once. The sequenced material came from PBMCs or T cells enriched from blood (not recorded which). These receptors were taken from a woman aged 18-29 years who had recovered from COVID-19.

The CDR3 region has the DNA TGTGCCAGCAGAGACAGGTATGAGCCCCAGCATTTT. Amino acids: CASRDRYEPQHF. V usage is TRBV6-5 and J usage is TRBJ1-5, with D possibly TRBD1 on 6 matching bases. CDR3 length: 12 residues. V lost 6 bases and J lost 8, with 11 bases in between. CDR1 MNHEY and CDR2 SVGAGI come from the germline V gene.

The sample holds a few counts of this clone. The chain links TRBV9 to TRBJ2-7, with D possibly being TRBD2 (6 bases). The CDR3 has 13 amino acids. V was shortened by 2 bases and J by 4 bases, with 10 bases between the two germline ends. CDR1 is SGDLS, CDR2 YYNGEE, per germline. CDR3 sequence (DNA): TGTGCCAGCAGCGTGGGACTGGATTACGAGCAGTACTTC. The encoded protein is CASSVGLDYEQYF.

The CDR3 protein is CAISGQGAMVTEAFF. CDR3 sequence (DNA): TGTGCCATCAGCGGACAGGGGGCTATGGTGACTGAAGCTTTCTTT. The chain recombines TRBV10-3 with TRBJ1-1; 11 nucleotides match TRBD1. The ends lost 6 bases at V and 5 bases at J; junction bases unmatched: 8. The length of the CDR3 is 15 residues. Germline V gene data show CDR1 as ENHRY and CDR2 as SYGVKD.

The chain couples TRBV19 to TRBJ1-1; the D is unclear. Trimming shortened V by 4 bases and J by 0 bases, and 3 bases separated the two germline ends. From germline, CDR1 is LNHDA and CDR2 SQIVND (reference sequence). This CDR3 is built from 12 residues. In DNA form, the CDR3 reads TGTGCCAGTAGTAAGCTGAACACTGAAGCTTTCTTT. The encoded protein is CASSKLNTEAFF.

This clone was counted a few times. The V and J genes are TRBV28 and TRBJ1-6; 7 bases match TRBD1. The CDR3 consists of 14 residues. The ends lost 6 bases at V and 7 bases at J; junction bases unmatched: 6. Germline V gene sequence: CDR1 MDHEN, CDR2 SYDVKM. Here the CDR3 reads CASRETGNNSPLHF. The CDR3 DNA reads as TGTGCCAGCAGGGAGACAGGGAACAATTCACCCCTCCACTTT. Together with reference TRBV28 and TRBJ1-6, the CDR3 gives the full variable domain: DVKVTQSSRYLVKRTGEKVFLECVQDMDHENMFWYRQDPGLGLRLIYFSYDVKMKEKGDIPEGYSVSREKKERFSLILESASTNQTSMYLCASRETGNNSPLHFGNGTRLTVT.

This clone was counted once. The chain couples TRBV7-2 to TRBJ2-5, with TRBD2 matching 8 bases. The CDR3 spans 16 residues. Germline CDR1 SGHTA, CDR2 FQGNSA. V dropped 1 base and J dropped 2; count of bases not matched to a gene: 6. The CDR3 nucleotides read TGTGCCAGCAGCTTAGGGGGAGTAGCGGGGCAAGAGACCCAGTACTTC. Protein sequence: CASSLGGVAGQETQYF.

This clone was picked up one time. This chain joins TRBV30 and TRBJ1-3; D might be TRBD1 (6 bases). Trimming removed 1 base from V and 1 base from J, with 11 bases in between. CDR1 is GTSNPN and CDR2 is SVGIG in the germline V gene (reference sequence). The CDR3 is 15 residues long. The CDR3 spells CAWSDSGESGNTIYF. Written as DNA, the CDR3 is TGTGCCTGGAGTGACTCAGGGGAGTCTGGAAACACCATATATTTT.

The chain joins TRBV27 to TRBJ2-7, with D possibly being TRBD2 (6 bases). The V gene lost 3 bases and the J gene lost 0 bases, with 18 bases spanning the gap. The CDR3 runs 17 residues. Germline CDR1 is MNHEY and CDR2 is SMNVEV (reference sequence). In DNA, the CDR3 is TGTGCCAGCAGTTTGGGGGGTGGGCTAGCGAGCTCCTACGAGCAGTACTTC. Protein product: CASSLGGGLASSYEQYF.

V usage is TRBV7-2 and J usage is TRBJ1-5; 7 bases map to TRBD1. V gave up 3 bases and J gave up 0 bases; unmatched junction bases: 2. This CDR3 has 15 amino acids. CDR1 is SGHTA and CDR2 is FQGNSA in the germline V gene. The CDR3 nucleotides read TGTGCCAGCAGCTTGCAGGGGGGTAGCAATCAGCCCCAGCATTTT. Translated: CASSLQGGSNQPQHF.

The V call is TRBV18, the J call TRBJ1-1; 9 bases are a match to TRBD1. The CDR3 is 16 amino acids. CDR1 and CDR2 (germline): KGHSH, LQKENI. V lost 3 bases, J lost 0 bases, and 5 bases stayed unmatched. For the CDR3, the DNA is TGTGCCAGCTCACCCTTGGACAGGGGTATGAACACTGAAGCTTTCTTT. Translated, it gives CASSPLDRGMNTEAFF. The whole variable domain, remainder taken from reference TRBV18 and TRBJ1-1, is NAGVMQNPRHLVRRRGQEARLRCSPMKGHSHVYWYRQLPEEGLKFMVYLQKENIIDESGMPKERFSAEFPKEGPSILRIQQVVRGDSAAYFCASSPLDRGMNTEAFFGQGTRLTVV.

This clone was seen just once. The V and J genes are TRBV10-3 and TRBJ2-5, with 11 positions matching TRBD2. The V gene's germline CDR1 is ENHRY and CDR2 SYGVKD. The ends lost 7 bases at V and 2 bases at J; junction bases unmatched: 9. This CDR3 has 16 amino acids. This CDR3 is CAIKGLAGGNQETQYF. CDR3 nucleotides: TGTGCCATCAAGGGCCTAGCGGGGGGCAATCAAGAGACCCAGTACTTC.

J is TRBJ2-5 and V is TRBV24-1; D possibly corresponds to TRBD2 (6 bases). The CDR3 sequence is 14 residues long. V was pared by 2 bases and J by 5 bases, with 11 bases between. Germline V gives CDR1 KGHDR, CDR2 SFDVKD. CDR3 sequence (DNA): TGTGCCACCAGTGATTCGACTAGTTGGGAGACCCAGTACTTC. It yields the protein CATSDSTSWETQYF.

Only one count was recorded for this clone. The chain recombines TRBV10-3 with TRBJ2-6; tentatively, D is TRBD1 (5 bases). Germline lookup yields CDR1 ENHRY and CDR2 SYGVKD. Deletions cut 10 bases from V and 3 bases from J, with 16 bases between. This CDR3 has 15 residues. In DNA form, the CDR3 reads TGTGCCAATGGAGAAGGGGATGGTGGGGCCAACGTCCTGACTTTC. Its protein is CANGEGDGGANVLTF.

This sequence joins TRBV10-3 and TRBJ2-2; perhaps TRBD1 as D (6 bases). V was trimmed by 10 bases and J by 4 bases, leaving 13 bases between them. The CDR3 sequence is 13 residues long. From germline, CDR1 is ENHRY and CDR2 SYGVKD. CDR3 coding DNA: TGTGCCACGGCGGACAGCCCCACCGGGGAGCTGTTTTTT. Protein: CATADSPTGELFF.

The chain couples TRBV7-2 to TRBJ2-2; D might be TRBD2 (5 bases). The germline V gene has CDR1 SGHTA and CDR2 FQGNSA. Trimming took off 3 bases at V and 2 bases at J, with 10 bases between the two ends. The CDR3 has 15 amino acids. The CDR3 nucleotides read TGTGCCAGCAGCTTCTTGCTAGCAAACACCGGGGAGCTGTTTTTT. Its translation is CASSFLLANTGELFF.